This T cell receptor beta chain emerged from a study of control samples from healthy donors and cancer patients. V lost 3 bases and J lost 6, with 10 bases in between. The CDR3 loop spans 13 amino acids. The germline V gene encodes CDR1 MDHEN and CDR2 SYDVKM. Measured with immunoSEQ multiplex PCR; TCRdb has only the in-frame clones, and not every one. The sample includes under 150,000 clones, roughly 92% of them seen just once. The sample comprised blood. The receptor comes from a young man in good health. The genes are TRBV28 and TRBJ2-3; no reliable D call. CDR3 residues: CASSFFRSDTQYF. CDR3 nucleotide sequence: TGTGCCAGCAGTTTCTTTCGGTCGGATACGCAGTATTTT.